Shown below are 27 T cell receptor beta chains from a single sample sequenced in a study of human T cells and chemical hapten exposure. TCRdb redid the calling of the RACE reads with MiXCR, one entry per CDR3 protein. The sample has approximately 50,000 distinct CDR3 sequences, approximately 9.5% seen once. Time point: pre-sensitization, week 0. Described treatment: therapeutic diphenylcyclopropenone sensitization with weekly scalp DPC. Total RNA extraction was carried out from unfractionated whole blood. This material consisted of whole blood, taken in connection with sensitization to the hapten diphenylcyclopropenone (DPC). The receptors were sampled from a woman younger than 45 with alopecia areata. Some clones in this sample may be carry-over from other donors' samples.

The V and J genes are TRBV10-3 and TRBJ1-5; D unclear. Germline V gene lookup returns CDR1 ENHRY and CDR2 SYGVKD. V was clipped by 3 bases and J by 0 bases, with 6 bases between them. The CDR3 covers 14 residues. CDR3 sequence: CAISDLSSNQPQHF. The CDR3 nucleotides read TGTGCCATCAGTGATTTAAGTAGCAATCAGCCCCAGCATTTT.

This clonotype was recorded many times. The chain has TRBV7-2 and TRBJ2-1; D gene unclear. Germline CDR1 reads SGHTA; CDR2 reads FQGNSA. Trimming removed 5 bases at V and 0 bases at J, with 11 bases between. This CDR3 region has 15 residues. CDR3 loop: CASSEALSSYNEQFF. The CDR3 nucleotides read TGTGCCAGCAGCGAAGCTCTGAGCTCCTACAATGAGCAGTTCTTC.

This chain uses TRBV5-6 with TRBJ1-6; D is ambiguous. The CDR3 length is 14 residues. V was trimmed by 4 bases and J by 5 bases, leaving 10 bases between them. The germline CDR1 and CDR2 sequences are SGHDT and YYEEEE. CDR3 loop: CASSRYRNNSPLHF. DNA of the CDR3: TGTGCCAGCAGCCGTTACAGAAATAATTCACCCCTCCACTTT.

The V and J genes are TRBV29-1 and TRBJ1-4, with TRBD1 as a possible D gene (6 bases). V gave up 4 bases and J gave up 7 bases, with 13 bases separating them. This CDR3 has 13 residues. Germline lookup yields CDR1 SQVTM and CDR2 ANQGSEA. Here the CDR3 reads CSVAAGVGEKLFF. The DNA for the CDR3 is TGCAGCGTTGCGGCAGGGGTGGGTGAAAAACTGTTTTTT.

This clonotype has at least ten counts. The junction differs from germline at one of its ends, possibly a read error. J is TRBJ1-1 and V is TRBV7-7; 9 positions agree with TRBD1. Germline V lookup: CDR1 SSHAT, CDR2 FNYEAQ (reference sequence). The CDR3 totals 16 residues. CDR3 amino acids: CASSPISDRGETEAFF. The DNA of the CDR3 is TGTGCTAGCAGCCCCATATCCGACAGGGGGGAGACTGAAGCTTTCTTT.

There are a few counts of this clonotype. The chain couples TRBV5-6 to TRBJ2-6; D unresolved. Trimming shortened V by 1 base and J by 0 bases, and 2 bases separated the two germline ends. CDR1 and CDR2 (germline): SGHDT, YYEEEE. This CDR3 is built from 14 residues. The CDR3 sequence: CASSLLSGANVLTF. DNA of the CDR3: TGTGCCAGCAGCTTGCTCTCTGGGGCCAACGTCCTGACTTTC.

The chain joins TRBV11-1 to TRBJ2-2; 8 bases match TRBD1. After removal of 4 bases from V and 1 base from J, the junction contained 5 bases not matched to a gene. Germline CDR1 and CDR2: SGHAT and FQDESV (reference sequence). The CDR3 consists of 16 residues. CDR3 nucleotides: TGTGCCAGCAGCTGGCCGGGGACAGGGAACACCGGGGAGCTGTTTTTT. Translating gives CASSWPGTGNTGELFF.

This sequence joins TRBV5-1 and TRBJ1-5; TRBD1 agrees at 7 bases. Germline V gene data show CDR1 as SGHRS and CDR2 as YFSETQ. V was clipped by 0 bases and J by 6 bases; unmatched bases: 6. This CDR3 has 15 amino acids. The CDR3, as DNA: TGCGCCAGCAGCTTGGCCGGGGCAGGGGGTCAGCCCCAGCATTTT. Protein: CASSLAGAGGQPQHF.

This chain uses TRBV5-4 with TRBJ2-3; unclear D gene. V was cut by 3 bases and J by 9 bases, with 8 bases left in between. This CDR3 is built from 11 residues. Germline values: CDR1 SGHNT, CDR2 YYREEE (reference sequence). CDR3 DNA: TGTGCCAGCAGCTGGGCCACAACGCAGTATTTT. Protein: CASSWATTQYF.

The chain uses TRBV19 and TRBJ2-2; unclear D gene. Trimming removed 7 bases at V and 4 bases at J, with 10 bases between. Germline V lookup: CDR1 LNHDA, CDR2 SQIVND (reference sequence). The CDR3 runs 13 residues. The CDR3 protein is CASIERITGELFF. As DNA, the CDR3 is TGTGCCAGTATCGAAAGAATCACCGGGGAGCTGTTTTTT.

The genes are TRBV10-3 and TRBJ2-7; D ambiguous. The V end was cut by 0 bases, the J end by 3 bases, with 6 bases between. Germline V gives CDR1 ENHRY, CDR2 SYGVKD. The CDR3 runs 13 residues. CDR3 region: CAISESVGYEQYF. DNA for the CDR3: TGTGCCATCAGTGAGTCCGTCGGCTACGAGCAGTACTTC.

This clonotype was counted between two and nine times. The V call is TRBV12-3 or TRBV12-4, the J call TRBJ1-6; D gene unclear. The CDR3 runs 11 residues. The V and J ends lost 3 bases and 8 bases respectively, with 2 bases between them. The DNA for the CDR3 is TGTGCCAGCAGTTTCCATTCACCCCTCCACTTT. Amino acids: CASSFHSPLHF.

This chain joins TRBV5-1 and TRBJ2-5; D is undetermined. V was cut by 0 bases and J by 2 bases, with 5 bases left in between. Germline V lookup: CDR1 SGHRS, CDR2 YFSETQ. The CDR3 sequence is 13 residues long. The CDR3 bases are TGCGCCAGCAGCTTGGGCACACAAGAGACCCAGTACTTC. The encoded protein is CASSLGTQETQYF.

J is TRBJ1-1 and V is TRBV7-9; D perhaps matches TRBD1 (6 bases). From germline, CDR1 is SEHNR and CDR2 FQNEAQ (reference sequence). Trimming took 4 bases from V and 5 from J, leaving 8 bases between them. The CDR3 length is 12 residues. The CDR3 protein is CASSSQGTEAFF. The CDR3 DNA sequence: TGTGCCAGCAGCTCCCAGGGGACTGAAGCTTTCTTT.

This clonotype showed up many times. The chain recombines TRBV20-1 with TRBJ2-4; D perhaps matches TRBD2 (5 bases). Germline V gene sequence: CDR1 DFQATT, CDR2 SNEGSKA (reference sequence). The length of the CDR3 is 13 residues. The V end was cut by 1 base, the J end by 7 bases, with 11 bases between. CDR3 region: CSARGGWGNIQYF. In DNA, the CDR3 is TGCAGTGCTAGAGGAGGGTGGGGTAACATTCAGTACTTC.

The chain employs TRBV5-6 and TRBJ2-6; maybe TRBD2 (5 bases). Between the trimmed V and J ends, which lost 0 bases and 4 bases, there was a span of 11 bases. Germline lookup yields CDR1 SGHDT and CDR2 YYEEEE. This CDR3 is built from 16 residues. The CDR3, as DNA: TGTGCCAGCAGCTTGGCCCGGGAATACGGGGCCAACGTCCTGACTTTC. Encoded protein: CASSLAREYGANVLTF.

This clonotype was observed a handful of times. The chain has TRBV5-4 and TRBJ2-7, with D maybe TRBD1 (6 bases). Germline CDR1 and CDR2: SGHNT and YYREEE (reference sequence). Trimming shortened V by 4 bases and J by 3 bases, and 14 bases separated the two germline ends. The CDR3 sequence is 14 residues long. The CDR3 reads CASSLGTLGYEQYF. CDR3 nucleotides: TGTGCCAGCAGCCTGGGGACATTGGGCTACGAGCAGTACTTC.

The sample holds many counts of this clonotype. The V call is TRBV29-1, the J call TRBJ2-2; TRBD1 aligns across 7 bases. The CDR3 extends over 12 amino acids. From germline, CDR1 is SQVTM and CDR2 ANQGSEA. V gave up 5 bases and J gave up 4 bases; unmatched junction bases: 1. In DNA, the CDR3 is TGCAGCGTTTGGGACAGCACCGGGGAGCTGTTTTTT. It encodes CSVWDSTGELFF.

The chain employs TRBV10-3 and TRBJ2-3; unclear D gene. The CDR3 covers 14 residues. Germline values: CDR1 ENHRY, CDR2 SYGVKD. Deletions cut 7 bases from V and 0 bases from J, with 11 bases between. This CDR3 reads CAITQLPSTDTQYF. CDR3 nucleotides: TGTGCCATCACCCAGCTTCCTAGCACAGATACGCAGTATTTT.

The chain couples TRBV19 to TRBJ1-1; tentative D call: TRBD1 (5 bases). CDR3 length: 21 residues. The V gene's germline CDR1 is LNHDA and CDR2 SQIVND (reference sequence). V shed 7 bases and J shed 7 bases, with 40 bases lying between them. CDR3 bases: TGTGCCAGTACCGTACTTGCCGGGACGGTGGTTGTTCGGGACCGTGGGGGTGAAGCTTTCTTT. It encodes CASTVLAGTVVVRDRGGEAFF.

This clonotype came up many times. The rearrangement joins TRBV20-1 to TRBJ1-1; D perhaps matches TRBD1 (5 bases). CDR3 length equals 14 residues. Germline V lookup: CDR1 DFQATT, CDR2 SNEGSKA (reference sequence). The V end was cut by 0 bases, the J end by 3 bases, with 11 bases between. Here the CDR3 DNA reads TGCAGTGCTAGAGACCGAGACAGATACACTGAAGCTTTCTTT. It codes for CSARDRDRYTEAFF.

This clonotype was counted ten times or more. V and J are TRBV7-9 and TRBJ2-1; D is ambiguous. Trimming cost V 6 bases and J 8 bases, with 11 bases left between them. Germline V gene lookup returns CDR1 SEHNR and CDR2 FQNEAQ (reference sequence). This CDR3 region has 12 residues. The CDR3 sequence is CASSQTGDEQFF. Written as DNA, the CDR3 is TGTGCCAGCAGTCAGACTGGTGATGAGCAGTTCTTC. The complete variable domain, with remaining parts taken from reference TRBV7-9 and TRBJ2-1, reads DTGVSQNPRHKITKRGQNVTFRCDPISEHNRLYWYRQTLGQGPEFLTYFQNEAQLEKSRLLSDRFSAERPKGSFSTLEIQRTEQGDSAMYLCASSQTGDEQFFGPGTRLTVL.

This clonotype has a count of ten or more. V is TRBV5-1 and J is TRBJ2-3, with 7 bases identical to TRBD2. From germline, CDR1 is SGHRS and CDR2 YFSETQ. The CDR3 length is 15 residues. After removal of 4 bases from V and 4 bases from J, the junction contained 9 bases not matched to a gene. The CDR3 DNA reads TGCGCCAGCAGCATCGTTGGGAGGGGCGCAGATACGCAGTATTTT. Protein product: CASSIVGRGADTQYF.

The chain recombines TRBV20-1 with TRBJ1-1, with 8 bases identical to TRBD1. The ends lost 5 bases at V and 6 bases at J; junction bases unmatched: 5. The germline V gene has CDR1 DFQATT and CDR2 SNEGSKA (reference sequence). CDR3 size: 12 residues. CDR3: CSAPDRVPEAFF. Written as DNA, the CDR3 is TGCAGTGCTCCGGACAGGGTTCCTGAAGCTTTCTTT.

This chain connects TRBV19 to TRBJ2-3, with TRBD1 matching over 9 bases. Germline V gene lookup returns CDR1 LNHDA and CDR2 SQIVND (reference sequence). The V and J ends lost 9 bases and 1 base, in that order; junction bases with no gene match: 2. The CDR3 is 13 residues long. CDR3 DNA: TGTGCCAGCCGGACAGGGGGCACAGATACGCAGTATTTT. It translates to CASRTGGTDTQYF.

J is TRBJ2-1 and V is TRBV7-2; possible D gene TRBD1, 6 bases. Trimming left V 1 base short and J 5 bases short, with 9 bases between. The CDR3 consists of 14 residues. Germline V CDR1 and CDR2: SGHTA, FQGNSA. The CDR3 DNA reads as TGTGCCAGCAGCTTAGACAGGGATGACAATGAGCAGTTCTTC. Residues: CASSLDRDDNEQFF.

The chain has TRBV9 and TRBJ2-4; TRBD1 is a possible D gene (5 bases). The CDR3 is 19 amino acids. Germline CDR1 is SGDLS and CDR2 is YYNGEE. The V end lost 2 bases, the J end lost 2 bases, and 23 bases lay between the germline ends. CDR3 sequence reads: CASSVRPVTGLLTKNIQYF. CDR3 DNA sequence: TGTGCCAGCAGCGTTCGCCCCGTTACAGGTCTCCTTACCAAAAACATTCAGTACTTC. The complete variable domain, with remaining parts taken from reference TRBV9 and TRBJ2-4, reads DSGVTQTPKHLITATGQRVTLRCSPRSGDLSVYWYQQSLDQGLQFLIQYYNGEERAKGNILERFSAQQFPDLHSELNLSSLELGDSALYFCASSVRPVTGLLTKNIQYFGAGTRLSVL.